The source of this T cell receptor (beta chain) is a study of OX40 agonist ivuxolimab in advanced cancers. Study-level background: Each patient was given ivuxolimab into a vein every 2 weeks, at 0.01 to 10 mg/kg. Every patient in dose escalation had hepatocellular carcinoma, melanoma, renal cell or head and neck cancer.

The CDR3 has 14 amino acids. Germline-derived CDR1 and CDR2 are SGHAT and FQNNGV. V lost 1 base and J lost 3, with 10 bases in between. TCRdb keeps only in-frame clones here, not all; method: immunoSEQ multiplex PCR. There are 55,000 to 65,000 clones in the sample; nearly 90% occur only once, and approximately 0.32% lies in the top ten. V usage is TRBV11-2 and J usage is TRBJ2-7, with unresolved D. The source was CD4+ or CD8+ T cells sorted from blood, collected in a trial of the OX40 agonist ivuxolimab. This receptor was identified in an adult with an advanced solid tumor such as melanoma, head and neck, liver or kidney cancer. CDR3 nucleotides: TGTGCCAGCAGCTTAGTACTGAACAGCTACGAGCAGTACTTC. Its translation: CASSLVLNSYEQYF.